Given below is one T cell receptor (beta chain) in context. This clone's antigen is unknown. Base qualities were left out, and no much larger clone turns up one base away. This entry belongs to a study of cytomegalovirus exposure and HLA in healthy donors (dated by TCRdb to 2017 to 2019). A note on the overall study: In an earlier analysis of approximately 640 of the donors, 276 Gb of sequence data and some 100 million unique TCR beta sequences from about 180 million T cells were reported. Along with the approximately 650-subject first cohort, a separate validation cohort of over a hundred different subjects was used. Four to six DR-DQ haplotypes were handled as single units for association and clustering, since linkage in the cohort was strong. In a later genetic analysis, genome-wide SNP genotypes for about three fifths of the 666 donors were used, and that subset was treated as a discovery cohort. An earlier analysis of roughly 580 of the donors used high-throughput TCR beta sequencing to judge whether each TCR beta V gene segment behaved as functional or pseudogenic. The T cell repertoires of 700 or so subjects were profiled by immunosequencing and related to cytomegalovirus serostatus. Every discovery cohort repertoire had been produced on one sequencing platform. Across 398 genotyped donors of the cohort, an average of about 240,000 unique TCR beta nucleotide sequences per donor were sequenced, and approximately 17% of those sequences were non-productive. Donor age, sex, ethnicity and CMV serostatus were compiled together with the repertoire data. Both class I and class II loci were covered by HLA typing, at four-digit resolution. In the later analysis, no new phenotypic data were used to find candidate immune exposures; instead, reliance was placed on TCR beta sequences and their occurrence across donors. An early release that covered some 640 HLA-typed donors contained approximately 300 gigabases of sequencing data and 85 million to 100 million unique TCR sequences. A later analysis re-analyzed previously published TCR beta repertoires from 650 to 800 donors and added high-resolution HLA genotyping to study TCR occurrence patterns. Of the 300 to 450 genotyped donors, less than 85% were placed in the genetic ancestry cluster associated with self-reported Caucasian donors. The study was designed to test whether signatures of past pathogen exposure could be identified by cataloging public T cell receptors. To predict cytomegalovirus infection status, the study brought together high-throughput TCR immunosequencing, statistical association of individual TCRs with disease status, and machine learning. The number of typed donors differed by locus: about 629-630 for A, B, C, DRB1 and DQB1; approximately 530 for DQA1; 606 for DPA1; and 400 to 480 for DPB1.

CDR1 is given as SGDLS and CDR2 as YYNGEE, both from the germline V gene. Spanning cysteine to phenylalanine, the CDR3 consists of 17 amino acids. The kept DNA is CDR3 alone, 51 bases in frame from the first base. V is cut by 2 bases and J by 7 bases, and the space between the germline ends is 21 bases. Receptor amplification or capture employed the immunoSEQ multiplex PCR assay. A mixture of 60 forward primers for TCR Vbeta segments and 13 reverse primers for TCR Jbeta segments was used in the multiplex PCR. The CDR3 region of rearranged TCR beta genes was amplified from genomic DNA by a multiplex PCR assay. On the Illumina HiSeq System, the amplified TCR beta libraries were sequenced as 87-base-pair reads. As for the authors' bioinformatics: A later analysis counted about 80 million unique TCR beta chains across the roughly 700 repertoires, and 9.5 million to 11 million of these chains were shared by at least two donors. To remove PCR and sequencing errors, raw reads were error-corrected and collapsed into unique sequences using a nearest-neighbor algorithm that merged closely related sequences. V, D and J gene segments were assigned by aligning CDR3 sequences to IMGT reference sequences. Each retained sequence needed at least a six-nucleotide match to both a V gene segment and a J gene segment. A rearrangement was called productive if the CDR3 had no stop codons and remained in frame with V and J, and every other rearrangement was called non-productive. Following IMGT convention, CDR3 was defined as the stretch from the second conserved V-encoded cysteine to the conserved J-encoded phenylalanine. The earlier analysis of about 560 of the donors excluded any sequence lacking an unambiguous match to a single V gene segment. An earlier analysis of a few hundred of the donors called V segments functional above 56.7% productive rearrangements and segregating when the between-donor standard deviation exceeded 5%. A statistical classification framework was built to diagnose cytomegalovirus status from the catalog of TCR beta chain sequences. In a later analysis, V and J genes were assigned by comparing TCR nucleotide sequences against IMGT/GENE-DB human TR gene sequences. Using the TCRdist pipeline, a later analysis assigned CDR3 sequences along with most-parsimonious VDJ recombination scenarios. In a later analysis, each TCR beta chain was defined by its CDR3 amino acid sequence together with its V-gene family, and reads without a unique V-gene family were excluded. As a way to deal with suspected cross-contamination and a sequencing artifact, a later analysis dropped 450 to 600 nucleotide sequences that were highly shared and had low generation probability. In a later analysis, a clonal expansion index was calculated for each public chain from normalized within-repertoire ranks of inferred template counts. In a later analysis, generation probabilities were computed with a VDJ recombination model fitted to out-of-frame rearrangements, and the resulting probabilities were checked against IGoR. A later analysis scored TCR-TCR, TCR-HLA and TCR-CMV co-occurrence with hypergeometric tests, applying a repertoire-size bias correction to TCR pairs. A later analysis estimated false discovery rates by permuting HLA or CMV assignments 20 times. In a later analysis, co-occurring TCRs were grouped using DBSCAN, with TCRdist sequence similarity added in when clustering inside HLA-allele-positive subsets. Co-occurrence clustering excluded repertoires with fewer than 30,000 or more than 120,000 public chains, plus five with anomalous nucleotide sharing. The table comes from immuneACCESS by way of TCRdb, which keeps in-frame sequences with V and J called. Part of the clones is missing from these tables; in studies checked, under half for an unresolved V gene and the rest for unknown reasons. V, J and clone size reflect that table, while D and trimming were determined from the DNA. The sample profile shows about 75,000 clones; roughly 82% of them were found once. Of the sample, approximately 17% falls within the top ten clones.

Beyond this particular receptor, the publication reports: In the study, about 150 TCR beta chains were listed as associated with cytomegalovirus. Assigning TCR associations to individual alleles was difficult when HLA alleles, especially DR and DQ, strongly co-occurred. Three of the identified cytomegalovirus-associated TCR beta chains were confirmed in vitro to be specific for cytomegalovirus antigens. An association between a missense DCLRE1C variant and V-gene and J-gene trimming of TCR beta chains was found in a later genetic analysis and replicated in an independent cohort. Cytomegalovirus status was reported to be diagnosed by the classifier with high specificity and sensitivity in both the original and validation cohorts. In a later analysis, most CMV-associated TCR beta chains were found to appear HLA-restricted, with HLA associations seemingly driven largely by CMV exposure. The presence/absence analyses assumed that sequencing depth was roughly uniform across donors, and that assumption may not be true. Because counts were too low, seventeen rarely observed V segments, including chromosome 9 orphons, were left out of the earlier analysis of 500 to 650 of the donors. In a later analysis, the rate of TCR association differed among HLA loci, with DRB1 alleles having the most associated TCRs and HLA-C alleles having the fewest. The 87-base-pair reads could not distinguish some IMGT-functional V segments, including TRBV6-2 and TRBV6-3, so those segments were excluded. Because HLA typing was unavailable for some donors at each locus, only the typed subset was used in association tests. A further reported finding was that TCR beta sequences accurately predicted the HLA-A and HLA-B alleles for most subjects in the first cohort. According to the authors, the approach could potentially be generalized to other disease states and immunological phenotypes. A later analysis associated 15,000 to 20,000 TCR beta sequences with specific HLA alleles at a false discovery rate of 0.05. Linkage disequilibrium might explain the correlated functional status among segregating V segments, but an unknown experimental factor could not be excluded. Only TCR beta chains were sequenced in this cohort, and the absence of alpha or paired-chain data limited detectable features. In a later analysis, HLA-associated TCR beta chains were found to be more clonally expanded and to have lower generation probabilities than equally common non-associated chains. In a later analysis, several top co-occurrence clusters were reported to appear linked to parvovirus B19, influenza, CMV and Epstein-Barr virus. While some public TCRs were present in many individuals, most TCR sequences turned up only very rarely across donors. In an earlier analysis of about 550 of the donors, most TCR beta V segments were observed in productive rearrangements about 87% or about 30% of the time, broadly matching IMGT annotations. According to a later genetic analysis, donors in an Asian-associated ancestry cluster had fewer N-insertions in productive TCRs than the approximately 650-donor mean. CMV serostatus was the only immune exposure information available for the cohort. A cluster of highly shared sequence variants was judged likely to be a technical artifact of the sequencing pipeline.

The cohort consisted of 600 or so healthy bone marrow donors. At the time of sampling, all cohort members were nominally healthy, though unrecorded immune exposures were likely present. The donor was CMV seropositive and was included in the group of some 290 seropositive cohort members. Each donor provided a peripheral blood sample, and peripheral blood mononuclear cells were used for TCR beta sequencing. The Qiagen DNeasy Blood Extraction Kit was used to extract genomic DNA from the blood cell samples. The chain joins TRBV9 to TRBJ1-4; matching of 6 bases hints at TRBD1 as the D gene. The sequence was obtained from an older man in good health and CMV-seropositive. Material: PBMCs. The sequence in DNA is TGTGCCAGCAGCGTCCTGGGGGTGAGACAGGATAGTGAAAAACTGTTTTTT. Its product reads: CASSVLGVRQDSEKLFF.